What follows are 3 T cell receptor beta chains derived from one specimen sequenced in a study of shared clonotypes between healthy human individuals. Clones were sequenced by immunoSEQ multiplex PCR, and TCRdb holds only the in-frame ones, with some missing. Of about 510,000 clones in the sample, roughly 85% are singletons; the top ten hold 9.5% to 15%. The source material was PBMCs. Every receptor here comes from a woman aged 40 to 49 in good health. Some clones in this sample may be carry-over from other donors' samples.

In regard to this clone: The same CDR3 is also encoded by other DNA sequences in this sample. This chain uses TRBV28 with TRBJ1-5, with D possibly being TRBD1 (5 bases). Between the trimmed V and J ends, which lost 1 base and 4 bases, there was a span of 8 bases. Germline V gene data show CDR1 as MDHEN and CDR2 as SYDVKM. The CDR3 runs to 14 residues. The CDR3 region has the DNA TGTGCCAGCAGTTTATCGGCAGGGAATCAGCCCCAGCATTTT. As protein: CASSLSAGNQPQHF.

Note on this clone: Other DNA sequences within the sample encode an identical CDR3. The chain uses TRBV2 and TRBJ1-3; possibly TRBD1 for D (5 bases). In germline, CDR1 is SNHLY, CDR2 FYNNEI. The CDR3 length is 14 residues. V lost 4 bases, J lost 2 bases, and 9 bases lay in between. The CDR3 loop reads CASSGQGAGNTIYF. In nucleotides, the CDR3 is TGTGCCAGCAGTGGGCAGGGAGCTGGAAACACCATATATTTT.

V is TRBV12-5 and J is TRBJ1-2, with a weak D call TRBD1 (5 bases). The V gene lost 1 base and the J gene lost 4 bases, with 10 bases spanning the gap. The CDR3 is 14 residues long. The germline V gene encodes CDR1 LGHNT and CDR2 FRNRAP. The CDR3 spells CASGLAGLGYGYTF. The DNA of the CDR3 is TGTGCTAGTGGTTTGGCAGGGCTCGGCTATGGCTACACCTTC.